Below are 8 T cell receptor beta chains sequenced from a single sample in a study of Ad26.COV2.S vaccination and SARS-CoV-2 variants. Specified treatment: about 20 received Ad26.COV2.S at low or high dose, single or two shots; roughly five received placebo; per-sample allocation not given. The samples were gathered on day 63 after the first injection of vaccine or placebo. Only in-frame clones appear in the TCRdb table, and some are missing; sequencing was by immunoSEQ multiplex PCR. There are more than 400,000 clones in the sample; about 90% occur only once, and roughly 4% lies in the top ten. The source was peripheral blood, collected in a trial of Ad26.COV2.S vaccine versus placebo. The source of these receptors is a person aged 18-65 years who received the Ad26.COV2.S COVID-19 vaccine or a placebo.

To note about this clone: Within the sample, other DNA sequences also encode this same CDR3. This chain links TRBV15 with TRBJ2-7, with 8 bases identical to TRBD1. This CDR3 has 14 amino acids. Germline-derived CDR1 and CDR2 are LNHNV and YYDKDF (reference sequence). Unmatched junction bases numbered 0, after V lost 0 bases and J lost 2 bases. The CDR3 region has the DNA TGTGCCACCAGCAGAGACAGGGGGCCCTACGAGCAGTACTTC. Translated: CATSRDRGPYEQYF.

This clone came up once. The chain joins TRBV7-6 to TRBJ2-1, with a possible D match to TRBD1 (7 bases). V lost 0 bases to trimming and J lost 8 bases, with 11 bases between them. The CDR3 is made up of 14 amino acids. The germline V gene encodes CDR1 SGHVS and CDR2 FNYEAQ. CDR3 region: CASSLARGAYEQFF. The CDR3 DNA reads TGTGCCAGCAGCTTAGCCAGGGGGGCCTATGAGCAGTTCTTC.

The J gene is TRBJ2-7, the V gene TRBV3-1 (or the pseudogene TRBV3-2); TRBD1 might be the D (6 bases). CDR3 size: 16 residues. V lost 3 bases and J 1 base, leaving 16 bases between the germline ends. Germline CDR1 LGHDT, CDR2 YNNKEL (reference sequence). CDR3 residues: CASSHRDNEGSYEQYF. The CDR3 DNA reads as TGTGCCAGCAGCCATCGGGACAACGAGGGATCCTACGAGCAGTACTTC.

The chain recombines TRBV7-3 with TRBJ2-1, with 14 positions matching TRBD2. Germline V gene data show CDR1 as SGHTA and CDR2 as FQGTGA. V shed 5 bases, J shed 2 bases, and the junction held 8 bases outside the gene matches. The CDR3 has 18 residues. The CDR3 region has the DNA TGTGCCAGCAGCAAAGGACTAGCGGGAGGACTGGCCTACAATGAGCAGTTCTTC. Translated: CASSKGLAGGLAYNEQFF.

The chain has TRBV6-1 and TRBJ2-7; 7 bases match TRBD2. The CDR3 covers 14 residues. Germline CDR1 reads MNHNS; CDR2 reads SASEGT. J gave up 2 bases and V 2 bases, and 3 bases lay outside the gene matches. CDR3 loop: CASSEFGRPYEQYF. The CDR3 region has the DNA TGTGCCAGCAGTGAATTCGGGAGGCCCTACGAGCAGTACTTC.

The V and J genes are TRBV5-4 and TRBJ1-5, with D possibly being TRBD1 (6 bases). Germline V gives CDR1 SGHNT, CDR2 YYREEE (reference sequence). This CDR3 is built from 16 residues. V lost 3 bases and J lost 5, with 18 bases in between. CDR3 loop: CASSSYPRDIDQPQHF. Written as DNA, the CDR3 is TGTGCCAGCAGCTCGTATCCCCGGGACATAGATCAGCCCCAGCATTTT.

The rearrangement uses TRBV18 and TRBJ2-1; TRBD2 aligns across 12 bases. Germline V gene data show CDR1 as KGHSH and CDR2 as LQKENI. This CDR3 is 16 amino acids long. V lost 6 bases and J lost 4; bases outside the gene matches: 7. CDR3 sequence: CASSPSGRALYNEQFF. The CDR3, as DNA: TGTGCCAGCTCTCCTAGCGGGAGGGCGTTATACAATGAGCAGTTCTTC. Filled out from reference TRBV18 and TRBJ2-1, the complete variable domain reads NAGVMQNPRHLVRRRGQEARLRCSPMKGHSHVYWYRQLPEEGLKFMVYLQKENIIDESGMPKERFSAEFPKEGPSILRIQQVVRGDSAAYFCASSPSGRALYNEQFFGPGTRLTVL.

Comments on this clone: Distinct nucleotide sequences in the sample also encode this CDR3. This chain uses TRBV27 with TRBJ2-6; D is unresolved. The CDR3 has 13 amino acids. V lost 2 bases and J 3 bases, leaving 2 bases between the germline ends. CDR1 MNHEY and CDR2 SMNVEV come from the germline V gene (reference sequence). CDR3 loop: CASSLGGANVLTF. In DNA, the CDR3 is TGTGCCAGCAGTTTAGGTGGGGCCAACGTCCTGACTTTC.